Listed here are 25 T cell receptor beta chains from one sample, sequenced in a study of blood T cell repertoires in COVID-19. Profiling relied on immunoSEQ multiplex PCR, and the TCRdb table lists in-frame clones only, not all of them. The data contain 300,000 or so clones, 80% to 90% of them seen just once; the ten biggest clones take up roughly 4.2%. Sequencing input: PBMCs or T cells enriched from blood (not recorded which). The receptor source for this set is a middle-aged woman with acute COVID-19.

This sequence joins TRBV7-2 and TRBJ2-1, with 8 bases lining up with TRBD2. The junction had 8 bases not matched to a gene; V was cut back by 4 bases and J by 3 bases. The CDR3 consists of 16 residues. Germline V gene data show CDR1 as SGHTA and CDR2 as FQGNSA. The CDR3 loop is CASSSSGTSFYNEQFF. Written as DNA, the CDR3 is TGTGCCAGCAGCTCTTCCGGGACTAGTTTCTACAATGAGCAGTTCTTC.

As concerns this clone: The sample carries other DNA sequences with the same CDR3. This sequence joins TRBV7-8 and TRBJ1-2; D is uncertain. Germline V gene data show CDR1 as SGHVS and CDR2 as FQNEAQ. The CDR3 consists of 14 residues. With 1 base removed from V and 2 bases from J, the gap between germline ends came to 8 bases. The CDR3 coding sequence is TGTGCCAGCAGCTTAGGGGCAGGCAACTATGGCTACACCTTC. Its protein product is CASSLGAGNYGYTF.

The rearrangement links TRBV29-1 to TRBJ2-3; a possible D gene is TRBD2 (7 bases). Trimming cost V 4 bases and J 3 bases, with 11 bases left between them. The CDR3 has 13 residues. CDR1 is SQVTM, CDR2 ANQGSEA, per germline. The CDR3 reads CSVGGGGTDTQYF. The CDR3 coding sequence is TGCAGCGTTGGAGGGGGAGGGACAGATACGCAGTATTTT.

This clone was seen once. V and J are TRBV7-9 and TRBJ2-2; no clear D. The length of the CDR3 is 15 residues. Trimming shortened V by 2 bases and J by 0 bases, and 7 bases separated the two germline ends. Germline assignment: CDR1 SEHNR and CDR2 FQNEAQ (reference sequence). The DNA of the CDR3 is TGTGCCAGCAGCTTAACTACCGCGAACACCGGGGAGCTGTTTTTT. Residues: CASSLTTANTGELFF.

The J gene is TRBJ1-2, the V gene TRBV28; D call uncertain. The CDR3 length is 13 residues. Germline values: CDR1 MDHEN, CDR2 SYDVKM. Trimming took off 2 bases at V and 4 bases at J, with 8 bases between the two ends. The CDR3 bases are TGTGCCAGCAGTTTAGATGGACTCTATGGCTACACCTTC. Translating it yields CASSLDGLYGYTF.

A single count supports this clone. The V and J genes are TRBV5-5 and TRBJ2-7, with TRBD1 matching 11 bases. Germline-derived CDR1 and CDR2 are SGHKS and YYEKEE (reference sequence). With V trimmed by 5 bases and J by 6 bases, 4 bases remained unmatched. The CDR3 is 13 residues long. CDR3 sequence (DNA): TGTGCCAGCAGATGGGACAGGGGGGGCGAGCAGTACTTC. This translates into CASRWDRGGEQYF.

Points on this clone: The junction departs from the called germline gene at one end, perhaps through a read error. For the CDR3, the DNA is TGTGCCAGCAGCCAAGCCATAGGACACACCTGGAGATTT. Amino acids: CASSQAIGHTWRF. V gene TRBV3-1 (or the pseudogene TRBV3-2) combines with J gene TRBJ1-1, with D tentatively TRBD1 (5 bases). This CDR3 comprises 13 residues. CDR1 and CDR2 from the germline V gene are LGHDT and YNNKEL (reference sequence).

The gene calls are TRBV7-9 and TRBJ2-5; D is undetermined. V was pared by 5 bases and J by 5 bases, with 9 bases between. Germline V lookup: CDR1 SEHNR, CDR2 FQNEAQ (reference sequence). This CDR3 is 12 amino acids long. CDR3 sequence (DNA): TGTGCCAGCAGCATCCAAGCGGAGACCCAGTACTTC. Translating gives CASSIQAETQYF.

J is TRBJ1-3 and V is TRBV5-4; D not resolved. Germline CDR1 and CDR2: SGHNT and YYREEE (reference sequence). V lost 4 bases, J lost 3 bases, and 8 bases lay in between. The CDR3 covers 13 residues. This chain's CDR3 is CASSPRGGNTIYF. Written as DNA, the CDR3 is TGTGCCAGCAGCCCGCGGGGTGGAAACACCATATATTTT.

V is TRBV7-3 and J is TRBJ2-7; D might be TRBD2 (6 bases). The CDR3 extends over 15 amino acids. Per germline, CDR1 SGHTA and CDR2 FQGTGA. The V and J ends lost 3 bases and 7 bases respectively, with 19 bases between them. CDR3 nucleotides: TGTGCCAGCAGCTTTAGCCCGACAGCCCGGGGGGAGCAGTACTTC. It translates to CASSFSPTARGEQYF.

V is TRBV6-2 or TRBV6-3 and J is TRBJ2-5, with TRBD1 identical over 7 bases. Germline trimming cut 4 bases from V and 2 bases from J; bases unmatched to any gene: 7. CDR1 MNHEY and CDR2 SVGEGT come from the germline V gene. CDR3 length equals 15 residues. CDR3 residues: CASSFRDRLQETQYF. CDR3 DNA sequence: TGTGCCAGCAGTTTTAGGGACAGACTACAAGAGACCCAGTACTTC.

The rearrangement joins TRBV5-1 to TRBJ2-3; the match to TRBD2 covers 9 bases. Germline assignment: CDR1 SGHRS and CDR2 YFSETQ. V lost 6 bases, J lost 1 base, and 6 bases stayed unmatched. CDR3 length: 15 amino acids. This CDR3 reads CASNQAGGGTDTQYF. The CDR3 DNA follows: TGCGCCAGCAACCAAGCGGGAGGAGGCACAGATACGCAGTATTTT.

The genes are TRBV9 and TRBJ1-2; TRBD1 matches at 7 bases. In germline, CDR1 is SGDLS, CDR2 YYNGEE. The CDR3 runs to 13 residues. Trimming removed 3 bases from V and 6 bases from J; junction bases left unmatched: 5. The CDR3 DNA reads TGTGCCAGCAGCGGCGGGACAGCGGATGGCTACACCTTC. Translating gives CASSGGTADGYTF.

This clone has just one count. CDR3 in amino acids: CASSLLQGTYEQYF. In DNA, the CDR3 is TGTGCCAGCAGCTTGCTCCAGGGGACCTACGAGCAGTACTTC. The chain employs TRBV5-6 and TRBJ2-7, with TRBD1 as a possible D gene (6 bases). CDR1 and CDR2 from the germline V gene are SGHDT and YYEEEE. The CDR3 extends over 14 amino acids. V lost 1 base and J 2 bases, leaving 10 bases between the germline ends.

The rearrangement uses TRBV6-2 or TRBV6-3 and TRBJ1-5; D perhaps matches TRBD1 (6 bases). The CDR3 runs 19 residues. The germline V gene has CDR1 MNHEY and CDR2 SVGEGT. Trimming cost V 2 bases and J 1 base, with 21 bases left between them. CDR3 protein: CASSYNRQQQGRSNQPQHF. In DNA form, the CDR3 reads TGTGCCAGCAGTTACAATCGACAGCAACAGGGTAGGAGCAATCAGCCCCAGCATTTT.

The chain uses TRBV4-2 and TRBJ1-1; D is unresolved. Trimming pared 1 base from V and 5 bases from J, leaving 11 bases between. Germline CDR1 reads LGHNA; CDR2 reads YNFKEQ. The CDR3 length is 14 residues. The CDR3 DNA sequence: TGTGCCAGCAGCCAAGCCGGGAGTGGGACTGAAGCTTTCTTT. Its protein product is CASSQAGSGTEAFF.

This chain connects TRBV6-5 to TRBJ1-1; TRBD1 matches at 7 bases. The length of the CDR3 is 14 residues. V was clipped by 6 bases and J by 2 bases; unmatched bases: 6. CDR1 and CDR2 from the germline V gene are MNHEY and SVGAGI. DNA of the CDR3: TGTGCCAGCAGAAGTGGACAGGTAAACACTGAAGCTTTCTTT. Translating gives CASRSGQVNTEAFF.

The rearrangement links TRBV4-2 to TRBJ1-2; D might be TRBD1 (6 bases). CDR1 LGHNA and CDR2 YNFKEQ come from the germline V gene. V lost 4 bases to trimming and J lost 3 bases, with 15 bases between them. This CDR3 is 15 amino acids long. The CDR3 region has the DNA TGTGCCAGCAGCCCCCGAGGACAGAGTGACTATGGCTACACCTTC. Translation: CASSPRGQSDYGYTF.

The chain is built from TRBV21-1 and TRBJ1-4; the table's D call TRBD1 went unverified against the DNA. TRBV21-1 is reported as a pseudogene. CDR3 length equals 16 residues. The CDR3 nucleotides are TGTGCCAGCAGCAAAAGGGGGAGAGCAACTAATGAAAAACTGTTTTTT. Translating it yields CASSKRGRATNEKLFF.

This clone was detected only once. This rearrangement joins TRBV7-6 to TRBJ1-2; no clear D gene. The CDR3 has 14 amino acids. Trimming stripped 2 bases from V and 2 bases from J, with 9 bases between. The V gene's germline CDR1 is SGHVS and CDR2 FNYEAQ. As DNA, the CDR3 is TGTGCCAGCAGCTTATCGGAGAGCAACTATGGCTACACCTTC. It codes for CASSLSESNYGYTF.

The chain links TRBV7-9 to TRBJ2-5; 8 bases agree with TRBD1. Germline-derived CDR1 and CDR2 are SEHNR and FQNEAQ (reference sequence). The CDR3 consists of 14 residues. J was trimmed by 5 bases and V by 5 bases; bases with no gene match: 7. CDR3 bases: TGTGCCAGCAGCGCAGGACAGGGCAGGGAGACCCAGTACTTC. Translating gives CASSAGQGRETQYF.

The rearrangement uses TRBV18 and TRBJ1-2, with a weak D call TRBD1 (5 bases). The germline CDR1 and CDR2 sequences are KGHSH and LQKENI. This CDR3 contains 13 residues. Trimming stripped 5 bases from V and 3 bases from J, with 10 bases between. The CDR3 spells CASSSGRDYGYTF. Written as DNA, the CDR3 is TGTGCCAGCTCATCCGGCAGGGACTATGGCTACACCTTC.

The genes are TRBV2 and TRBJ1-6, with D tentatively TRBD1 (6 bases). Per the germline V gene, CDR1 is SNHLY and CDR2 is FYNNEI. The CDR3 is made up of 17 amino acids. The V and J ends lost 2 bases and 7 bases respectively, with 18 bases between them. CDR3 in amino acids: CASSESFIGQRNSPLHF. The CDR3 DNA sequence: TGTGCCAGCAGTGAATCGTTCATCGGACAGCGCAATTCACCCCTCCACTTT. The full variable domain, its missing parts supplied by reference TRBV2 and TRBJ1-6, is EPEVTQTPSHQVTQMGQEVILRCVPISNHLYFYWYRQILGQKVEFLVSFYNNEISEKSEIFDDQFSVERPDGSNFTLKIRSTKLEDSAMYFCASSESFIGQRNSPLHFGNGTRLTVT.

In its sample, this clone was seen once. The chain couples TRBV28 to TRBJ1-2; perhaps TRBD1 as D (5 bases). Looked up from germline, CDR1 is MDHEN and CDR2 is SYDVKM. CDR3 length equals 13 residues. V gave up 4 bases and J gave up 5 bases, with 11 bases separating them. CDR3 sequence: CASSSDSIYGYTF. The CDR3, as DNA: TGTGCCAGCAGTTCTGACAGTATTTATGGCTACACCTTC.

This clone was recorded a few times. J is TRBJ1-5 and V is TRBV12-3 or TRBV12-4, with D perhaps TRBD1 (6 bases). The CDR3 loop spans 13 amino acids. V shed 5 bases and J shed 4 bases, with 9 bases lying between them. In DNA, the CDR3 is TGTGCCAGCAGTCCCGGACAGAATCAGCCCCAGCATTTT. Encoded protein: CASSPGQNQPQHF.